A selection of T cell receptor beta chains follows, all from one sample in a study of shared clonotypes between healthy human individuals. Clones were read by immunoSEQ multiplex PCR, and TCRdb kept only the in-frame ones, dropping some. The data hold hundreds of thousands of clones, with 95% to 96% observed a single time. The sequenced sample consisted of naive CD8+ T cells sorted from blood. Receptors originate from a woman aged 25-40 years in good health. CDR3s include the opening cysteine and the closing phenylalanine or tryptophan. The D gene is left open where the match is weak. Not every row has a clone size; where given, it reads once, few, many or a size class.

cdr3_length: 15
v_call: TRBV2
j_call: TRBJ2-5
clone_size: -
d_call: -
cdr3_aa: CASNGGGWDQETQYF
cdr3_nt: TGTGCCAGCAATGGAGGCGGGTGGGATCAAGAGACCCAGTACTTC

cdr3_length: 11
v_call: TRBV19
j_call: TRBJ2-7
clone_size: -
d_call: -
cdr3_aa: CASSMGHEQYF
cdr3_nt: TGTGCCAGTAGTATGGGGCACGAGCAGTACTTC

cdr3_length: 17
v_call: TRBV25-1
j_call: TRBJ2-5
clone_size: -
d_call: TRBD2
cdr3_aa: CASYPKTSPLERETQYF
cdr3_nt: TGTGCCAGCTACCCCAAGACTAGCCCCCTTGAGAGGGAGACCCAGTACTTC

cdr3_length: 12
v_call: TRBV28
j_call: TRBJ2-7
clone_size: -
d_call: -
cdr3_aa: CASSGPSYEQYF
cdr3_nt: TGTGCCAGCAGCGGACCGTCCTACGAGCAGTACTTC

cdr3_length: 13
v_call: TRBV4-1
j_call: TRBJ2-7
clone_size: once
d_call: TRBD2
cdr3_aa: CASSQTLAGGQYF
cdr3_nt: TGCGCCAGCAGCCAAACCTTAGCGGGCGGGCAGTACTTC

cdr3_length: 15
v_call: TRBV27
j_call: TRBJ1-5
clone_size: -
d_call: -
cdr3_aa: CASSPKAGVNQPQHF
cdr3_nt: TGTGCCAGCAGTCCCAAGGCAGGGGTCAATCAGCCCCAGCATTTT

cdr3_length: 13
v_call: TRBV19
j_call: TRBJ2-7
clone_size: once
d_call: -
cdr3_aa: CASSLGLPSEQYF
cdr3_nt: TGTGCCAGTAGTCTCGGACTGCCTAGCGAGCAGTACTTC

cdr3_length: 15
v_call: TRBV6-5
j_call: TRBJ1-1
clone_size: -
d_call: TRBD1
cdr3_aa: CASSPQGGSYTEAFF
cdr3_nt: TGTGCCAGCAGTCCCCAGGGGGGCTCGTACACTGAAGCTTTCTTT

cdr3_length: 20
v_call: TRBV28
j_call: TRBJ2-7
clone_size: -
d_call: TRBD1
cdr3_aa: CASSPPAQGALLRSSYEQYF
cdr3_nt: TGTGCCAGCAGTCCACCTGCACAGGGGGCCCTCCTAAGGAGCTCCTACGAGCAGTACTTC

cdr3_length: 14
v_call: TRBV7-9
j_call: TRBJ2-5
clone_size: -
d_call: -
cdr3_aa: CASSRGGLQETQYF
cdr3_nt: TGTGCCAGCAGCCGAGGGGGTTTACAAGAGACCCAGTACTTC

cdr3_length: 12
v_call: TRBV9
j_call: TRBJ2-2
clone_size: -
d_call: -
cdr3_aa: CASSVAAGELFF
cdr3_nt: TGTGCCAGCAGCGTAGCGGCCGGGGAGCTGTTTTTT

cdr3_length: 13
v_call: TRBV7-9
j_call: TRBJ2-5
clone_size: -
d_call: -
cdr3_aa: CASSLVVPETQYF
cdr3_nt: TGTGCCAGCAGCTTAGTGGTTCCGGAGACCCAGTACTTC

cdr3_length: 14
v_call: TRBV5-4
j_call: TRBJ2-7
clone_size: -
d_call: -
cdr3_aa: CASSLGQGSREQYF
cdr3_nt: TGTGCCAGCAGCTTAGGGCAGGGGAGTAGGGAGCAGTACTTC

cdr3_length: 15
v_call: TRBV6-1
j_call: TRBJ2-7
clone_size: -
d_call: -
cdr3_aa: CASSPGRWSGYEQYF
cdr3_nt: TGTGCCAGCAGTCCGGGACGCTGGTCGGGGTACGAGCAGTACTTC

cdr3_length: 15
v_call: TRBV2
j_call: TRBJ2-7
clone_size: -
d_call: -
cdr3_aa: CASSEVVDPAYEQYF
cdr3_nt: TGTGCCAGCAGTGAAGTTGTGGACCCAGCCTACGAGCAGTACTTC

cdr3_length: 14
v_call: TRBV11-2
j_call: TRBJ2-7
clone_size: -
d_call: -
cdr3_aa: CASSFGLPSYEQYF
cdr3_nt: TGTGCCAGCAGCTTTGGACTACCATCCTACGAGCAGTACTTC

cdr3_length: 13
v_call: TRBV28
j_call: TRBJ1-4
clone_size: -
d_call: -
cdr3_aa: CASSGATNEKLFF
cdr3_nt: TGTGCCAGCTCGGGGGCAACTAATGAAAAACTGTTTTTT

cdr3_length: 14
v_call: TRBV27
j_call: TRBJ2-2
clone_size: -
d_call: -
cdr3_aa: CASSLGVLTGELFF
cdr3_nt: TGTGCCAGCAGTTTAGGCGTCCTAACCGGGGAGCTGTTTTTT

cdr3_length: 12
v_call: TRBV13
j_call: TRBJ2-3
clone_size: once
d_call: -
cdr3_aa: CASSSGADTQYF
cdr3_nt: TGTGCCAGCAGCAGTGGGGCAGATACGCAGTATTTT

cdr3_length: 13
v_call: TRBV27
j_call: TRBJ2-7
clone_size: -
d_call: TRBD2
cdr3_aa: CASSTSGPGEQYF
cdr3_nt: TGTGCCAGCAGTACTAGCGGGCCGGGGGAGCAGTACTTC

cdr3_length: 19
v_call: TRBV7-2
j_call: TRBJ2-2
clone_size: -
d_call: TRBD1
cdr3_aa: CASSLGVGQGSDNTGELFF
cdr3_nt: TGTGCCAGCAGCTTAGGAGTGGGACAGGGGTCTGATAACACCGGGGAGCTGTTTTTT

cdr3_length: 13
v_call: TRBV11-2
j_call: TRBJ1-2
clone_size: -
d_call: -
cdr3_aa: CASSSGGLYGYTF
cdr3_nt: TGTGCCAGCAGCTCTGGGGGCCTCTATGGCTACACCTTC

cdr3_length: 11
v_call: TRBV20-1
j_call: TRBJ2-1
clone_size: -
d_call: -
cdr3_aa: CSAPSFNEQFF
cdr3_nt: TGCAGTGCTCCTAGTTTCAATGAGCAGTTCTTC

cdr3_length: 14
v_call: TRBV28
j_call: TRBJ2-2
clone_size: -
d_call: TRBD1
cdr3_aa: CASRGDSNTGELFF
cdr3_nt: TGTGCCAGCAGGGGGGACAGTAACACCGGGGAGCTGTTTTTT

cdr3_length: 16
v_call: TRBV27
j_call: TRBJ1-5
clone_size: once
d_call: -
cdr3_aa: CASPNSGTDSNQPQHF
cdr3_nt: TGTGCCAGCCCCAACTCCGGGACGGATAGCAATCAGCCCCAGCATTTT

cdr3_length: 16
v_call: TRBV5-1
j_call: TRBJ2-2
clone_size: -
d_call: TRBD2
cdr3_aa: CASSLEGTRVTGELFF
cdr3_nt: TGCGCCAGCAGCTTGGAGGGGACTAGGGTCACCGGGGAGCTGTTTTTT

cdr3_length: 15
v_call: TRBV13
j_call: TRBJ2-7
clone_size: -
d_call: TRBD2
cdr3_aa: CASSGGLALTYEQYF
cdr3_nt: TGTGCCAGCAGCGGGGGACTAGCTCTAACCTACGAGCAGTACTTC

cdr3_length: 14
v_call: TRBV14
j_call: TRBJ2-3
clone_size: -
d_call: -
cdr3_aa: CASSRSYPPDTQYF
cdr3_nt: TGTGCCAGCAGCCGCTCCTATCCACCAGATACGCAGTATTTT

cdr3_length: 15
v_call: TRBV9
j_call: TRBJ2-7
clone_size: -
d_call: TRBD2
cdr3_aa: CASSVGSGGHYEQYF
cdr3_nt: TGTGCCAGCAGCGTAGGGTCGGGAGGCCACTACGAGCAGTACTTC

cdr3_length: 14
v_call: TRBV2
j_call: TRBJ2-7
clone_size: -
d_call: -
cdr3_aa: CASSEDSRKNEQYF
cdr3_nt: TGTGCCAGCAGTGAAGATTCTAGAAAAAACGAGCAGTACTTC

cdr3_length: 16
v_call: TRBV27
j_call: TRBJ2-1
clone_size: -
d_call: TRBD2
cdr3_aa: CASSAGTSGTYNEQFF
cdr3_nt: TGTGCCAGCAGTGCCGGGACTAGCGGAACCTACAATGAGCAGTTCTTC

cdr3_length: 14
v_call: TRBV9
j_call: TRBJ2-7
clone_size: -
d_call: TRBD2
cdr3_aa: CASSVGGSPYEQYF
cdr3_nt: TGTGCCAGCAGCGTAGGCGGGAGTCCCTACGAGCAGTACTTC

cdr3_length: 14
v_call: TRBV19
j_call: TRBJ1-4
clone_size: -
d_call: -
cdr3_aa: CASSSRDANEKLFF
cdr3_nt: TGTGCCAGTAGTAGCAGGGACGCCAATGAAAAACTGTTTTTT